This entry features one T cell receptor (beta chain) sequence. Antigen: not known. This record belongs to a study of cytomegalovirus exposure and HLA in healthy donors. The wider study: Unique TCRs from HLA-typed donors, 75 million to 100 million of them, were held in an early data release. Ancestry clustering placed 81% of under 450 genotyped donors in the Caucasian-associated cluster. Study outcomes and limitations: Three chains linked to CMV were shown in vitro to be specific for CMV antigens. DRB1 had the most TCR associations and HLA-C the fewest, a later analysis found, with rates varying by HLA locus.

Both 60 Vbeta primers and 13 Jbeta primers went into the PCR. Measured with immunoSEQ multiplex PCR; TCRdb has only the in-frame clones, and not every one. In total, the table holds 110,000 to 150,000 clones. This CDR3 has 15 amino acids. V lost 4 bases to trimming and J lost 4 bases, with 15 bases between them. Per germline, CDR1 SGDLS and CDR2 YYNGEE. The TCR sequence derives from a young woman in good health and CMV-seronegative. This chain connects TRBV9 to TRBJ2-1; weak D call: TRBD2 (6 bases). Sample: PBMCs. This CDR3 reads CASSSAGTSYNEQFF. CDR3 DNA sequence: TGTGCCAGCAGCTCGGCCGGGACTTCTTACAATGAGCAGTTCTTC. Together with reference TRBV9 and TRBJ2-1, the CDR3 gives the full variable domain: DSGVTQTPKHLITATGQRVTLRCSPRSGDLSVYWYQQSLDQGLQFLIQYYNGEERAKGNILERFSAQQFPDLHSELNLSSLELGDSALYFCASSSAGTSYNEQFFGPGTRLTVL.